This passage covers 6 T cell receptor beta chains from one sample sequenced in a study of memory CD4+ T cells and cytomegalovirus serostatus (dated by TCRdb to the late 2010s). Single viable CD3+CD4+CD8-CD45RO+ cells were sorted as memory CD4+ T cells on a FACSAria II. Libraries came from the immunoSEQ multiplex PCR assay. What TCRdb holds here is the immuneACCESS table cut down to in-frame rearrangements. Part of the clones is not present; checked against another copy, under half of the missing clones reflect an unresolved V gene, and the others are unexplained. This sample has just over 45,000 clones in its table, and around 77% of those were observed once. The ten largest make up just over 0.6% of the sample. Sequenced: memory CD4+ T cells from blood. These receptors all stem from an adult in good health and CMV-seronegative.

The J gene is TRBJ1-2, the V gene TRBV5-4; 7 positions agree with TRBD1. Trimming took 3 bases from V and 8 from J; bases not matched to a gene: 10. CDR1 and CDR2 from the germline V gene are SGHNT and YYREEE (reference sequence). This CDR3 contains 14 residues. For the CDR3, the DNA is TGTGCCAGCAGCTGGGATAGACAGGGAACCGGCTACACCTTC. Amino acids: CASSWDRQGTGYTF.

The chain uses TRBV25-1 and TRBJ2-5, with 8 bases lining up with TRBD1. CDR1 is MGHDK, CDR2 SYGVNS, per germline. V shed 6 bases, J shed 1 base, and the junction held 7 bases outside the gene matches. This CDR3 has 15 residues. DNA of the CDR3: TGTGCCAGCAGAGTAAACAGGGGGTCCCAAGAGACCCAGTACTTC. Encoded protein: CASRVNRGSQETQYF.

The gene calls are TRBV11-2 and TRBJ1-3, with TRBD1 as a possible D gene (5 bases). The CDR3 is made up of 14 amino acids. Germline loops: CDR1 SGHAT, CDR2 FQNNGV. V was cut by 1 base and J by 1 base, with 5 bases left in between. The CDR3 DNA is TGTGCCAGCAGCTTAGCAGGGTCTGGAAACACCATATATTTT. It specifies CASSLAGSGNTIYF.

The table lists this clone with a count of one. The chain employs TRBV4-3 and TRBJ1-3; tentative D call: TRBD1 (5 bases). Germline V gene sequence: CDR1 LGHNA, CDR2 YSLEER. The CDR3 consists of 17 residues. Trimming removed 4 bases from V and 2 bases from J, with 18 bases in between. In nucleotides, the CDR3 is TGCGCCAGCAGCCCAAAGGTTGGGGGTTGGCCTGGAAACACCATATATTTT. Protein sequence: CASSPKVGGWPGNTIYF.

This sequence joins TRBV11-2 and TRBJ2-7; D remains ambiguous. CDR1 and CDR2 from the germline V gene are SGHAT and FQNNGV. CDR3 length equals 14 residues. Trimming took 1 base from V and 3 from J, leaving 10 bases between them. The CDR3 region has the DNA TGTGCCAGCAGCTTAGGCCGCCAAGTCTACGAGCAGTACTTC. This translates into CASSLGRQVYEQYF.

V gene TRBV30 combines with J gene TRBJ2-7, with a possible D match to TRBD2 (5 bases). Trimming took 7 bases from V and 0 from J, leaving 13 bases between them. Germline lookup yields CDR1 GTSNPN and CDR2 SVGIG (reference sequence). The CDR3 is 13 amino acids. The DNA for the CDR3 is TGTGCCTCTTCGAAGGGAGACTCCTACGAGCAGTACTTC. It codes for CASSKGDSYEQYF.